A selection of T cell receptor beta chains follows, all from one sample in a study of T-cell reconstitution after alpha-beta-depleted transplantation in children. TCRdb re-called the PCR reads with MiXCR, one entry per CDR3 protein. Of approximately 250,000 distinct CDR3 sequences in the sample, approximately 9.9% were seen once. Sequences were derived from PBMCs from the stem cell graft donor, sampled from the stem cell graft. The receptors shown here come from a human donor who donated a stem cell graft to a child with SCID. Both conserved end residues are part of each CDR3. Each record gives: J gene, D gene, V gene, clone size, CDR3 protein, CDR3 DNA. A D gene is named only where the DNA matches it firmly. Where a row states a size, it is once, few, many or the class of an expanded clone; other rows omit it.

>TRBJ2-4|.|TRBV21-1|many
CASSKAVGIVKNIQYF
TGTGCCAGCAGCAAAGCGGTTGGGATAGTCAAAAACATTCAGTACTTC
>TRBJ1-5|.|TRBV4-1|many
CASSNWGPGDQPQHF
TGCGCCAGCAGCAACTGGGGGCCAGGGGATCAGCCCCAGCATTTT
>TRBJ1-1|.|TRBV4-1|many
CASSQGPQGNTEAFF
TGCGCCAGCAGCCAGGGTCCCCAGGGGAACACTGAAGCTTTCTTT
>TRBJ1-4|.|TRBV6-5|many
CASSYSGGSGEKLFF
TGTGCCAGCAGTTACTCGGGGGGGTCTGGTGAAAAACTGTTTTTT
>TRBJ2-1|.|TRBV27|many
CASSPDTLLPNEQFF
TGTGCCAGCAGTCCGGACACCCTCCTCCCGAATGAGCAGTTCTTC
>TRBJ1-3|.|TRBV5-1|.
CASSPTLTGGNTIYF
TGCGCCAGCAGCCCTACACTTACCGGAGGAAACACCATATATTTT
>TRBJ2-7|.|TRBV5-1|many
CASSPGTGSYEQYF
TGTGCCAGCTCACCGGGGACTGGGTCCTACGAGCAGTACTTC
>TRBJ1-1|.|TRBV6-5|many
CASGRGTEAFF
TGTGCCAGCGGGCGGGGCACTGAAGCTTTCTTT
>TRBJ2-1|TRBD1|TRBV4-3|.
CASSQGLGQYYNEQFF
TGCGCCAGCAGCCAAGGGTTGGGACAGTATTACAATGAGCAGTTCTTC
>TRBJ1-3|.|TRBV12-3/TRBV12-4|many
CASSLDSGNTIYF
TGTGCCAGCAGCTTGGACTCTGGAAACACCATATATTTT
>TRBJ1-1|.|TRBV29-1|many
CSVEPDRPEAFF
TGCAGCGTTGAGCCCGACCGCCCTGAAGCTTTCTTT
>TRBJ2-1|.|TRBV20-1|many
CSAGRAEQFF
TGCAGTGCTGGTAGAGCTGAGCAGTTCTTC
>TRBJ2-7|.|TRBV12-3/TRBV12-4|many
CASSFGDSGSYEQYF
TGTGCCAGCAGTTTTGGGGACTCCGGCTCCTACGAGCAGTACTTC
>TRBJ2-1|.|TRBV7-9|many
CASRLGGGKNNEQFF
TGTGCCAGCAGATTAGGAGGGGGGAAGAACAATGAGCAGTTCTTC
>TRBJ2-7|TRBD2|TRBV5-1|many
CASSTGLAGDYEQYF
TGCGCCAGCAGCACCGGACTAGCGGGGGACTACGAGCAGTACTTC
>TRBJ2-2|.|TRBV6-5|many
CASSSPRDIKNTGELFF
TGTGCCAGCAGTTCACCCCGGGACATAAAGAACACCGGGGAGCTGTTTTTT
>TRBJ2-7|.|TRBV7-2|few
CASSPPARGLEQYF
TGTGCCAGCAGCCCCCCAGCACGGGGGCTCGAGCAGTACTTC
>TRBJ1-4|.|TRBV28|few
CASSLWGGTNEKLFF
TGTGCCAGCAGTTTATGGGGCGGAACTAATGAAAAACTGTTTTTT
>TRBJ2-7|TRBD2|TRBV15|many
CATSWTSGYEQYF
TGTGCCACCAGCTGGACTAGCGGTTACGAGCAGTACTTC
>TRBJ2-3|.|TRBV5-1|many
CASSLDVRSTDTQYF
TGCGCCAGCAGCTTGGATGTCAGGAGCACAGATACGCAGTATTTT
>TRBJ2-3|TRBD2|TRBV20-1|many
CSAGRAGGMDTQYF
TGCAGTGCTGGAAGAGCGGGGGGAATGGATACGCAGTATTTT
>TRBJ1-5|.|TRBV20-1|few
CSARGMGGRNQPQHF
TGCAGTGCTAGGGGCATGGGGGGGCGAAATCAGCCCCAGCATTTT
>TRBJ1-1|.|TRBV13|many
CASSPRALNTEAFF
TGTGCCAGCAGCCCGCGGGCACTGAACACTGAAGCTTTCTTT
>TRBJ1-5|TRBD1|TRBV5-1|many
CASSLGGTGDGAFDQPQHF
TGCGCCAGCAGCTTGGGTGGGACAGGGGATGGGGCTTTCGATCAGCCCCAGCATTTT
>TRBJ2-7|.|TRBV4-2|.
CAMSFGPLCEQYF
TGTGCCATGAGCTTCGGGCCCCTCTGCGAGCAGTACTTC
>TRBJ2-1|TRBD2|TRBV20-1|many
CSARDFGLAGYNEQFF
TGCAGTGCTAGAGATTTCGGACTAGCGGGGTACAATGAGCAGTTCTTC
>TRBJ1-3|.|TRBV12-3/TRBV12-4|many
CASSYNVGSDSGNTIYF
TGTGCCAGCAGTTATAACGTCGGTAGTGACTCTGGAAACACCATATATTTT
>TRBJ1-1|.|TRBV20-1|many
CSASRPGGNTEAFF
TGCAGTGCTAGCCGCCCCGGGGGGAACACTGAAGCTTTCTTT
>TRBJ2-7|.|TRBV20-1|many
CSARVGAPYEQYF
TGCAGTGCTAGGGTGGGGGCGCCCTACGAGCAGTACTTC
>TRBJ2-7|.|TRBV3-1|many
CASSRTGDTYEQYF
TGTGCCAGCAGCCGGACCGGGGACACCTACGAGCAGTACTTC
>TRBJ1-5|TRBD1|TRBV24-1|few
CATSDSRTGEGQPQHF
TGTGCCACCAGTGATTCACGGACAGGGGAGGGTCAGCCCCAGCATTTT
>TRBJ2-5|.|TRBV20-1|many
CSARGVNIQETQYF
TGCAGTGCTAGGGGGGTGAACATTCAAGAGACCCAGTACTTC
>TRBJ2-5|.|TRBV19|.
CASSIGGMRETQYF
TGTGCCAGTAGTATTGGGGGGATGCGAGAGACCCAGTACTTC
>TRBJ2-3|TRBD2|TRBV20-1|many
CSARLAGGRDTQYF
TGCAGTGCCAGACTAGCGGGGGGGCGGGATACGCAGTATTTT
>TRBJ1-6|.|TRBV20-1|many
CSARDGNYNSPLHF
TGCAGTGCTAGAGATGGGAATTATAATTCACCCCTCCACTTT
>TRBJ2-5|TRBD2|TRBV5-1|many
CASCLAGGYQETQYF
TGCGCCAGTTGCTTGGCGGGGGGGTATCAAGAGACCCAGTACTTC
>TRBJ2-2|.|TRBV5-1|many
CASSPPGTNTGELFF
TGCGCCAGCAGCCCCCCCGGGACCAACACCGGGGAGCTGTTTTTT
>TRBJ2-3|TRBD1|TRBV14|many
CASSQVTQGAFRTDTQYF
TGTGCCAGCAGCCAAGTGACCCAGGGGGCGTTTCGCACAGATACGCAGTATTTT
>TRBJ1-2|TRBD1|TRBV5-1|many
CASRIGDDRVGYTF
TGCGCCAGCAGGATTGGGGACGACAGGGTTGGCTACACCTTC
>TRBJ2-3|TRBD1|TRBV7-9|many
CASSVQGIKSTDTQYF
TGTGCCAGCAGCGTACAGGGGATCAAAAGCACAGATACGCAGTATTTT
>TRBJ2-2|.|TRBV6-2/TRBV6-3|many
CASSPPGGVAGELFF
TGTGCCAGCAGTCCTCCCGGCGGGGTCGCCGGGGAGCTGTTTTTT
>TRBJ1-3|TRBD1|TRBV20-1|many
CSARDIGQDRKGNGNTIYF
TGCAGTGCTAGAGATATAGGACAGGACCGGAAGGGGAATGGAAACACCATATATTTT
>TRBJ1-2|.|TRBV4-3|many
CASSPAGGRDSNYGYTF
TGCGCCAGCAGCCCGGCCGGTGGCAGAGATTCTAACTATGGCTACACCTTC
>TRBJ1-5|TRBD1|TRBV5-1|many
CASSTEAGGKAPQHF
TGCGCCAGCAGCACGGAGGCAGGGGGTAAAGCGCCCCAGCATTTT
>TRBJ1-5|.|TRBV2|many
CASSERQDNQPQHF
TGTGCCAGCAGTGAACGACAGGACAATCAGCCCCAGCATTTT
>TRBJ1-1|TRBD1|TRBV28|.
CASSARQGKETEAFF
TGTGCCAGCAGTGCGAGACAGGGCAAGGAGACTGAAGCTTTCTTT
>TRBJ2-6|.|TRBV5-1|many
CASSWTVSGANVLTF
TGCGCCAGCAGCTGGACAGTCTCTGGGGCCAACGTCCTGACTTTC
>TRBJ1-4|.|TRBV5-1|many
CASSPGRGQGQKLFF
TGCGCCAGCAGCCCTGGCAGAGGGCAGGGGCAGAAACTGTTTTTT
>TRBJ2-7|.|TRBV3-1|many
CASSRASYEQYF
TGTGCCAGCAGCCGGGCCTCCTACGAGCAGTACTTC
>TRBJ2-3|.|TRBV5-1|many
CASSDPGSTDTQYF
TGCGCCAGCAGCGATCCGGGGAGCACAGATACGCAGTATTTT
>TRBJ2-1|.|TRBV5-1|many
CASSFPRASDNEQFF
TGCGCCAGCAGCTTCCCAAGGGCTAGCGACAATGAGCAGTTCTTC
>TRBJ2-3|TRBD1|TRBV4-1|few
CASSQSGQGTDTQYF
TGCGCCAGCAGCCAATCCGGACAGGGAACAGATACGCAGTATTTT
>TRBJ2-7|.|TRBV20-1|many
CSARARLGVSYEQYF
TGCAGTGCTAGGGCCCGACTAGGAGTAAGCTACGAGCAGTACTTC